The 27 T cell receptor beta chains reported below all come from one sample, sequenced in a study of shared clonotypes between healthy human individuals (dated by TCRdb to the early 2020s). The receptor library was made with the immunoSEQ multiplex PCR assay. TCRdb holds this immuneACCESS table with in-frame rearrangements only. Some clones are missing; in checked studies, unresolved V genes explain under half, and the rest has no known cause. This sample has fewer than 800,000 clones in its table, and under 95% of those were observed once. The ten largest clones represent 20% to 25% of the sample. CD8 naive samples were obtained by positive selection for CCR7 among CD45RO-negative cells, yielding a CD45RA+CCR7+ population from which TemRA cells were excluded. The specimen was naive CD8+ T cells sorted from blood. What the cell subset or site label conveys for this sample: CD45RA+CCR7+. The receptors shown here come from a man aged 25-45 years in good health.

The chain uses TRBV6-6 and TRBJ1-1, with unresolved D. CDR1 is MNHNY and CDR2 is SVGAGI in the germline V gene (reference sequence). The V gene lost 5 bases and the J gene lost 3 bases, with 7 bases spanning the gap. The CDR3 contains 12 residues. In DNA form, the CDR3 reads TGTGCCAGCAGTCTTAGGGACACTGAAGCTTTCTTT. This codes for CASSLRDTEAFF.

The chain employs TRBV19 and TRBJ2-3; TRBD2 agrees at 11 bases. This CDR3 spans 16 amino acids. V lost 5 bases and J lost 5; bases outside the gene matches: 9. The germline V gene encodes CDR1 LNHDA and CDR2 SQIVND (reference sequence). The CDR3 loop reads CASSLELAGVEDTQYF. The CDR3 bases are TGTGCCAGTAGTCTCGAACTAGCGGGAGTGGAAGATACGCAGTATTTT.

The chain is built from TRBV29-1 and TRBJ2-1; 7 bases align to TRBD2. This CDR3 comprises 12 residues. Germline V gene lookup returns CDR1 SQVTM and CDR2 ANQGSEA. The V segment lost 4 bases and the J segment 8 bases; nucleotides outside the gene matches: 5. CDR3 protein: CSVAYGGDEQFF. CDR3 DNA: TGCAGCGTTGCATATGGGGGGGATGAGCAGTTCTTC.

The chain has TRBV28 and TRBJ2-7; possible D gene TRBD2, 6 bases. CDR3 length equals 13 residues. The germline V and J ends were trimmed by 4 bases and 3 bases, with 10 bases remaining between them. The germline V gene has CDR1 MDHEN and CDR2 SYDVKM. The CDR3 DNA is TGTGCCAGCAGTTCCGGACTAAACTACGAGCAGTACTTC. Translation: CASSSGLNYEQYF.

The rearrangement uses TRBV7-9 and TRBJ1-2, with TRBD1 identical over 8 bases. V shed 5 bases and J 1 base; nucleotides not matched to a gene: 9. CDR3 length: 16 residues. Germline assignment: CDR1 SEHNR and CDR2 FQNEAQ (reference sequence). CDR3 coding DNA: TGTGCCAGCAGCGACCCTGACAGGGGAGTTAACTATGGCTACACCTTC. Encoded protein: CASSDPDRGVNYGYTF.

This sequence joins TRBV7-9 and TRBJ2-3; perhaps TRBD2 as D (5 bases). Germline values: CDR1 SEHNR, CDR2 FQNEAQ (reference sequence). V gave up 4 bases and J gave up 4 bases, with 9 bases separating them. The CDR3 is made up of 13 amino acids. The CDR3 protein is CASSSRRADTQYF. CDR3 coding DNA: TGTGCCAGCAGCTCCCGGCGGGCAGATACGCAGTATTTT.

The chain is built from TRBV7-9 and TRBJ2-5; 9 positions agree with TRBD2. The length of the CDR3 is 17 residues. Trimming took 7 bases from V and 5 from J; bases not matched to a gene: 17. The germline CDR1 and CDR2 sequences are SEHNR and FQNEAQ (reference sequence). CDR3 in amino acids: CASTVYSGSGDTETQYF. The CDR3 coding sequence is TGTGCCAGCACCGTTTATAGCGGGAGTGGGGATACGGAGACCCAGTACTTC.

In regard to this clone: Other DNA sequences in this sample translate to the same CDR3. The J gene is TRBJ1-5, the V gene TRBV28; a possible D gene is TRBD1 (5 bases). The germline gives CDR1 MDHEN, CDR2 SYDVKM. The CDR3 is 14 amino acids. V was pared by 4 bases and J by 4 bases, with 11 bases between. The CDR3 DNA reads as TGTGCCAGCAGTTCGGGGCAAGGGAATCAGCCCCAGCATTTT. Translation: CASSSGQGNQPQHF.

CDR3 nucleotide sequence: TGTGCCAGCAGCTCCCTGGACGGCCACCAAGAGACCCAGTACTTC. Translated: CASSSLDGHQETQYF. This chain links TRBV7-9 with TRBJ2-5; unclear D gene. V lost 4 bases and J 0 bases, leaving 12 bases between the germline ends. This CDR3 is 15 amino acids long. CDR1 SEHNR and CDR2 FQNEAQ come from the germline V gene (reference sequence).

The chain combines TRBV6-6 with TRBJ1-5; a possible D gene is TRBD1 (6 bases). The CDR3 length is 16 residues. Germline V gene lookup returns CDR1 MNHNY and CDR2 SVGAGI (reference sequence). V was clipped by 2 bases and J by 2 bases, with 13 bases between them. The CDR3 sequence: CASSYAGAGGNQPQHF. CDR3 coding DNA: TGTGCCAGCAGTTACGCTGGGGCAGGGGGCAATCAGCCCCAGCATTTT.

The J gene is TRBJ1-1, the V gene TRBV11-3; D is undetermined. V was trimmed by 1 base and J by 1 base, leaving 4 bases between them. The CDR3 is made up of 13 amino acids. The germline CDR1 and CDR2 sequences are SGHNT and YENEEA. In nucleotides, the CDR3 is TGTGCCAGCAGCTTAGTAAGGAACACTGAAGCTTTCTTT. Its protein product is CASSLVRNTEAFF.

This sequence joins TRBV6-1 and TRBJ1-2; 7 bases match TRBD1. The CDR3 is made up of 14 amino acids. The V gene's germline CDR1 is MNHNS and CDR2 SASEGT. J was trimmed by 2 bases and V by 5 bases; bases with no gene match: 5. The CDR3 loop is CASSNRGQNYGYTF. DNA for the CDR3: TGTGCCAGCAGTAACAGGGGTCAAAACTATGGCTACACCTTC.

The count of this clone is one. J is TRBJ1-1 and V is TRBV16; no clear D gene. This CDR3 has 19 amino acids. Germline CDR1 KGHSY, CDR2 FQNENV. V lost 1 base to trimming and J lost 3 bases, with 24 bases between them. CDR3 protein: CASSQWNVGFKGRDTEAFF. In DNA form, the CDR3 reads TGTGCCAGCAGCCAATGGAATGTGGGATTTAAGGGTCGTGACACTGAAGCTTTCTTT.

V usage is TRBV27 and J usage is TRBJ2-3; D is uncertain. The CDR3 has 17 amino acids. Germline-derived CDR1 and CDR2 are MNHEY and SMNVEV (reference sequence). Trimming removed 4 bases at V and 0 bases at J, with 17 bases between. In nucleotides, the CDR3 is TGTGCCAGCAGTTCCTCGGGCCTCCGGCGGAGCACAGATACGCAGTATTTT. Residues: CASSSSGLRRSTDTQYF.

This chain joins TRBV9 and TRBJ2-1; TRBD2 matches 8 bases. The trim removed 4 bases at V and 12 bases at J, leaving 15 bases unmatched. The germline V gene has CDR1 SGDLS and CDR2 YYNGEE. CDR3 length equals 15 residues. CDR3 protein: CASSNGGGPGWAQFF. The DNA of the CDR3 is TGTGCCAGCAGCAACGGGGGGGGCCCCGGGTGGGCGCAGTTCTTC.

The chain joins TRBV5-1 to TRBJ2-7; 15 bases agree with TRBD2. The J segment lost 3 bases and the V segment lost 4 bases, leaving 2 bases of the junction unmatched. The germline CDR1 and CDR2 sequences are SGHRS and YFSETQ. CDR3 length equals 15 residues. The CDR3 DNA reads as TGCGCCAGCAGCCGGGGACTAGCGGGAGGCTACGAGCAGTACTTC. Encoded protein: CASSRGLAGGYEQYF.

The CDR3 reads CASSSLSSAGAGHEQYF. For the CDR3, the DNA is TGTGCCAGCAGTTCACTTAGTTCGGCGGGAGCCGGCCACGAGCAGTACTTC. The chain combines TRBV27 with TRBJ2-7; 7 nucleotides line up with TRBD2. The CDR3 runs to 17 residues. Looked up from germline, CDR1 is MNHEY and CDR2 is SMNVEV (reference sequence). The J segment lost 5 bases and the V segment lost 4 bases, leaving 17 bases of the junction unmatched.

The CDR3: CASSLQQTLSYEQYF. The CDR3 nucleotides are TGTGCCAGCAGTTTGCAACAGACCTTATCCTACGAGCAGTACTTC. V gene TRBV27 combines with J gene TRBJ2-7; D uncertain. Germline V CDR1 and CDR2: MNHEY, SMNVEV (reference sequence). V lost 3 bases, J lost 1 base, and 13 bases lay in between. The CDR3 spans 15 residues.

The chain uses TRBV7-8 and TRBJ1-4; D uncertain. With 2 bases removed from V and 8 bases from J, the gap between germline ends came to 21 bases. CDR3 length: 17 residues. Germline assignment: CDR1 SGHVS and CDR2 FQNEAQ. CDR3 residues: CASSLQVKRTEEEKLFF. Here the CDR3 DNA reads TGTGCCAGCAGCTTACAAGTAAAAAGAACAGAGGAAGAAAAACTGTTTTTT.

This chain links TRBV6-5 with TRBJ2-7, with D unclear. V was cut by 4 bases and J by 3 bases, with 7 bases left in between. Germline V gene lookup returns CDR1 MNHEY and CDR2 SVGAGI. The CDR3 covers 12 residues. The CDR3 here is CASSSDYYEQYF. CDR3 bases: TGTGCCAGCAGTTCTGATTACTACGAGCAGTACTTC.

The V call is TRBV5-1, the J call TRBJ2-1; D is unclear. The CDR3 contains 14 residues. Trimming shortened V by 5 bases and J by 5 bases, and 14 bases separated the two germline ends. Germline CDR1 is SGHRS and CDR2 is YFSETQ. CDR3 sequence reads: CASSSGLGDNEQFF. DNA of the CDR3: TGCGCCAGCAGTTCCGGGCTAGGCGACAATGAGCAGTTCTTC.

Of note for this clone: The same CDR3 can be traced to other DNA sequences in this sample. The chain combines TRBV4-3 with TRBJ2-1, with D perhaps TRBD1 (6 bases). This CDR3 spans 14 amino acids. CDR1 and CDR2 from the germline V gene are LGHNA and YSLEER. V shed 2 bases and J shed 3 bases, with 8 bases lying between them. The CDR3 nucleotides read TGCGCCAGCAGCCAATCAGGGGACTACAATGAGCAGTTCTTC. This codes for CASSQSGDYNEQFF.

The chain uses TRBV7-2 and TRBJ2-5, with a possible D match to TRBD1 (6 bases). Germline V CDR1 and CDR2: SGHTA, FQGNSA. The CDR3 length is 12 residues. V was trimmed by 7 bases and J by 10 bases, leaving 16 bases between them. CDR3 bases: TGTGCCAGCACCATACCACAGGGAAACCAGTACTTC. Translation gives CASTIPQGNQYF.

This chain links TRBV5-4 with TRBJ2-2, with D maybe TRBD2 (5 bases). The V gene lost 0 bases and the J gene lost 0 bases, with 9 bases spanning the gap. The germline V gene has CDR1 SGHNT and CDR2 YYREEE (reference sequence). CDR3 length: 16 amino acids. In DNA form, the CDR3 reads TGTGCCAGCAGCTTGGAAGGGAGCGCGAACACCGGGGAGCTGTTTTTT. This codes for CASSLEGSANTGELFF.

V gene TRBV7-9 combines with J gene TRBJ2-2, with 12 nucleotides matching TRBD2. Unmatched junction bases numbered 10, after V lost 5 bases and J lost 15 bases. Germline lookup yields CDR1 SEHNR and CDR2 FQNEAQ (reference sequence). This CDR3 is built from 14 residues. The DNA for the CDR3 is TGTGCCAGCAGCCCCCGGACTAGCGGGAATAGGGTGTTTTTT. Its protein product is CASSPRTSGNRVFF.

The genes are TRBV7-9 and TRBJ1-6, with TRBD1 as a possible D gene (5 bases). This CDR3 is 12 amino acids long. Germline loops: CDR1 SEHNR, CDR2 FQNEAQ (reference sequence). The V end lost 3 bases, the J end lost 12 bases, and 9 bases lay between the germline ends. In nucleotides, the CDR3 is TGTGCCAGCAGCTTGTTTGGGGGACCCCTCCACTTT. Protein product: CASSLFGGPLHF.

V usage is TRBV6-6 and J usage is TRBJ1-2; D may be TRBD1 (6 bases). The V gene's germline CDR1 is MNHNY and CDR2 SVGAGI (reference sequence). This CDR3 has 16 residues. V dropped 5 bases and J dropped 0 bases, with 16 bases sitting between them. CDR3 region: CASSAGQTKTNYGYTF. CDR3 DNA: TGTGCCAGCAGTGCCGGACAGACGAAAACTAACTATGGCTACACCTTC.